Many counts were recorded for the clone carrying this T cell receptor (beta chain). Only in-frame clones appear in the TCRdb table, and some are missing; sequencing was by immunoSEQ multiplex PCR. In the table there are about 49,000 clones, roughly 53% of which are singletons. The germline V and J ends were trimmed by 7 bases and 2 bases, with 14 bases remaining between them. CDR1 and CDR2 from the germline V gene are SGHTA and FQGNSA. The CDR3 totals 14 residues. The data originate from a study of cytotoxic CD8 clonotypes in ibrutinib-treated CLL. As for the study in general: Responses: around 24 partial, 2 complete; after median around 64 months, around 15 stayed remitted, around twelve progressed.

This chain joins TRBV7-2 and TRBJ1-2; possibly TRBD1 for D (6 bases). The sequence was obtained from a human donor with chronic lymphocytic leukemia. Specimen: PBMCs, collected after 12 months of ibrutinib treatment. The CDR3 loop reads CASNSQGSNYGYTF. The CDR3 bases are TGTGCCAGCAATTCCCAGGGGTCAAACTATGGCTACACCTTC.